This T cell receptor beta chain was captured by sequencing in a study of glioma-infiltrating T cells after dendritic cell vaccination. About the study: Dendritic cell vaccination trial patients had either newly diagnosed or recurrent glioblastoma.

Assay used: immunoSEQ multiplex PCR; TCRdb lists only in-frame clones, some missing. Of approximately 100,000 clones in the sample, 75% to 85% were seen once. The material was blood, obtained before dendritic cell vaccination. The receptor was derived from a human donor with glioblastoma.

CDR3 nucleotide sequence: TGCAGCGTTGAAGGACAGAGCTACGAGCAGTACTTC. As protein: CSVEGQSYEQYF. V usage is TRBV29-1 and J usage is TRBJ2-7; a possible D gene is TRBD1 (5 bases). CDR3 size: 12 residues. The ends were cut back, 1 base at V and 3 bases at J, with 7 bases in the middle. The germline V gene has CDR1 SQVTM and CDR2 ANQGSEA.